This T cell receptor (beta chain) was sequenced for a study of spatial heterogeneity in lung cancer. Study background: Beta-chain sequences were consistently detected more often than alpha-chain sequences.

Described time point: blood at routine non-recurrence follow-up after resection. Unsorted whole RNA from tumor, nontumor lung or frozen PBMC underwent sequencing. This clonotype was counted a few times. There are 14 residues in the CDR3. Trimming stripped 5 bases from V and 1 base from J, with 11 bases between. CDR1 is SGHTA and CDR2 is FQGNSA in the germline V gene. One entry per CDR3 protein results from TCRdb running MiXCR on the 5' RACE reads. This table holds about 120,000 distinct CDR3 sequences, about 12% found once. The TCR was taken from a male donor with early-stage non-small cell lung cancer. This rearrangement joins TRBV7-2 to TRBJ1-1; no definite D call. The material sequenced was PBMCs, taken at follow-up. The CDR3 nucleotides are TGTGCCAGCAGCCGACATCAGAGGAACACTGAAGCTTTCTTT. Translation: CASSRHQRNTEAFF.